One sample yielded the 24 T cell receptor beta chains listed below, sequenced in a study of OX40 agonist ivuxolimab in advanced cancers. The repertoire was sequenced with immunoSEQ multiplex PCR; TCRdb's copy has only in-frame clones and lacks some. The profile shows around 65,000 clones, about 89% of them singletons. This material consisted of CD4+ or CD8+ T cells sorted from blood, taken in a trial of the OX40 agonist ivuxolimab. The source is an adult with an advanced solid tumor such as melanoma, head and neck, liver or kidney cancer.

V gene TRBV4-1 combines with J gene TRBJ2-7, with D unresolved. CDR3 length: 12 amino acids. Germline V gene lookup returns CDR1 MGHRA and CDR2 YSYEKL. The V gene lost 1 base and the J gene lost 6 bases, with 7 bases spanning the gap. CDR3 nucleotides: TGCGCCAGCAGCCAAGGCGACTCCGAGCAGTACTTC. Translating it yields CASSQGDSEQYF.

The chain carries TRBV11-2 and TRBJ2-2; no definite D call. Trimming removed 1 base from V and 7 bases from J, with 1 base in between. This CDR3 has 11 amino acids. Per germline, CDR1 SGHAT and CDR2 FQNNGV. The CDR3 nucleotides read TGTGCCAGCAGCTTAGTCGGGGAGCTGTTTTTT. It yields the protein CASSLVGELFF.

Only one count was recorded for this clone. The chain recombines TRBV7-6 with TRBJ1-6; 7 nucleotides line up with TRBD1. The CDR3 loop spans 13 amino acids. Germline CDR1 reads SGHVS; CDR2 reads FNYEAQ. Germline trimming cut 5 bases from V and 14 bases from J; bases unmatched to any gene: 9. CDR3 loop: CASSPQTGFSLHF. The CDR3 nucleotides read TGTGCCAGCAGCCCTCAGACAGGGTTTTCCCTCCACTTT.

The genes are TRBV6-5 and TRBJ2-1; 9 nucleotides agree with TRBD1. The CDR3 covers 11 residues. Germline V lookup: CDR1 MNHEY, CDR2 SVGAGI. After removal of 8 bases from V and 7 bases from J, the junction contained 0 bases not matched to a gene. The CDR3 DNA reads TGTGCCAGCGGGACAGGGAATGAGCAGTTCTTC. It is translated as CASGTGNEQFF.

The chain recombines TRBV7-6 with TRBJ2-1; 13 bases agree with TRBD2. The CDR3 extends over 16 amino acids. The germline V gene has CDR1 SGHVS and CDR2 FNYEAQ. J lost 8 bases, V lost 3 bases, and 7 bases had no gene match. The chain's CDR3 is CASSFLLAGGTDEQFF. The CDR3 coding sequence is TGTGCCAGCAGCTTTTTACTAGCGGGGGGGACGGATGAGCAGTTCTTC.

The chain couples TRBV6-5 to TRBJ1-1; D might be TRBD1 (5 bases). V was cut by 2 bases and J by 7 bases, with 11 bases left in between. The CDR3 extends over 13 amino acids. CDR1 is MNHEY and CDR2 is SVGAGI in the germline V gene. The CDR3 DNA reads TGTGCCAGCAGTTACGGTGAGGGGAGTGAAGCTTTCTTT. Protein product: CASSYGEGSEAFF.

The chain uses TRBV5-5 and TRBJ2-7; D is possibly TRBD1 (6 bases). The ends were cut back, 2 bases at V and 1 base at J, with 13 bases in the middle. The CDR3 consists of 15 residues. Germline CDR1 SGHKS, CDR2 YYEKEE (reference sequence). The CDR3 here is CASSFSRTVSYEQYF. The CDR3 DNA reads as TGTGCCAGCAGCTTTTCTCGGACAGTATCCTACGAGCAGTACTTC.

The CDR3 DNA reads as TGCGCCAGCAGCCAGGGGGGAGGGGACACTGAAGCTTTCTTT. Its translation is CASSQGGGDTEAFF. The chain is built from TRBV4-1 and TRBJ1-1; D is possibly TRBD1 (5 bases). This CDR3 comprises 14 residues. Trimming took 3 bases from V and 3 from J, leaving 11 bases between them. Germline-derived CDR1 and CDR2 are MGHRA and YSYEKL.

The rearrangement joins TRBV27 to TRBJ1-5; D remains unclear. The germline V gene has CDR1 MNHEY and CDR2 SMNVEV (reference sequence). The CDR3 is made up of 13 amino acids. V was shortened by 8 bases and J by 3 bases, with 11 bases between the two germline ends. CDR3 coding DNA: TGTGCCAGCTCGACCGGTTACAATCAGCCCCAGCATTTT. This translates into CASSTGYNQPQHF.

V and J are TRBV6-1 and TRBJ1-5; no reliable D call. Trimming cost V 7 bases and J 3 bases, with 13 bases left between them. CDR3 size: 14 residues. Germline V lookup: CDR1 MNHNS, CDR2 SASEGT. CDR3 in DNA: TGTGCCAGCATTGGGCTTTCCCCCAATCAGCCCCAGCATTTT. Protein: CASIGLSPNQPQHF.

The chain carries TRBV6-5 and TRBJ2-7; D is tentatively TRBD1 or TRBD2 (5 bases each). The CDR3 is 14 amino acids. Trimming removed 6 bases from V and 6 bases from J, with 18 bases in between. Germline CDR1 and CDR2: MNHEY and SVGAGI. The CDR3: CASSDRDGTTEQYF. In nucleotides, the CDR3 is TGTGCCAGCAGCGACCGGGACGGGACGACCGAGCAGTACTTC.

The chain recombines TRBV7-9 with TRBJ2-5; D call uncertain. The germline CDR1 and CDR2 sequences are SEHNR and FQNEAQ (reference sequence). Trimming shortened V by 5 bases and J by 4 bases, and 11 bases separated the two germline ends. This CDR3 region has 13 residues. CDR3 sequence (DNA): TGTGCCAGCAGCGGAAGCGAACGAGAGACCCAGTACTTC. Protein sequence: CASSGSERETQYF.

The chain has TRBV15 and TRBJ1-5; D unclear. The V end was cut by 0 bases, the J end by 5 bases, with 8 bases between. CDR1 and CDR2 from the germline V gene are LNHNV and YYDKDF (reference sequence). The CDR3 is 14 amino acids. CDR3 bases: TGTGCCACCAGCAGAGAAGGGTTTTATCAGCCCCAGCATTTT. Residues: CATSREGFYQPQHF.

The CDR3: CASSIEEDPSPLHF. DNA for the CDR3: TGTGCCAGTAGTATAGAAGAGGACCCTTCACCCCTCCACTTT. The V call is TRBV19, the J call TRBJ1-6; D is unresolved. The V end lost 0 bases, the J end lost 9 bases, and 9 bases lay between the germline ends. This CDR3 comprises 14 residues. CDR1 is LNHDA, CDR2 SQIVND, per germline (reference sequence).

The V call is TRBV11-1, the J call TRBJ2-1; 7 nucleotides align to TRBD2. CDR1 is SGHAT, CDR2 FQDESV, per germline (reference sequence). The V gene end was trimmed by 2 bases and the J gene end by 3 bases; junction bases not matched to a gene: 10. The CDR3 runs to 17 residues. CDR3 DNA: TGTGCCAGCAGCTTACCGCGACTAGCCCTTCTCTACAATGAGCAGTTCTTC. Protein: CASSLPRLALLYNEQFF.

This clone has only one observation. The chain recombines TRBV2 with TRBJ2-1; 9 bases align to TRBD1. J was trimmed by 5 bases and V by 6 bases; bases with no gene match: 5. CDR3 size: 14 residues. The V gene's germline CDR1 is SNHLY and CDR2 FYNNEI. CDR3 bases: TGTGCCAGCAGCTGGACAGGGGACGACAATGAGCAGTTCTTC. Its translation is CASSWTGDDNEQFF.

The chain carries TRBV28 and TRBJ2-4, with D perhaps assigned TRBD1 or TRBD2 (5 bases each). Germline CDR1 is MDHEN and CDR2 is SYDVKM. The CDR3 loop spans 13 amino acids. Trimming removed 7 bases from V and 4 bases from J, with 11 bases in between. CDR3 amino acids: CASNRGSKNIQYF. DNA of the CDR3: TGTGCCAGCAACCGGGGCAGTAAAAACATTCAGTACTTC.

The chain links TRBV4-1 to TRBJ2-7; tentative D call: TRBD1 (5 bases). CDR1 is MGHRA, CDR2 YSYEKL, per germline. V lost 6 bases and J lost 2, with 8 bases in between. The CDR3 has 12 residues. CDR3 amino acids: CASRGAAYEQYF. The DNA for the CDR3 is TGCGCCAGCAGAGGGGCCGCCTACGAGCAGTACTTC.

The chain carries TRBV5-1 and TRBJ1-2; D gene ambiguous. The ends were cut back, 2 bases at V and 3 bases at J, with 14 bases in the middle. This CDR3 has 15 amino acids. Germline V gene sequence: CDR1 SGHRS, CDR2 YFSETQ. CDR3 DNA sequence: TGCGCCAGCAGCTTACAGTCCGCTGGGGACTATGGCTACACCTTC. Translating gives CASSLQSAGDYGYTF.

Only one count was recorded for this clone. The chain combines TRBV7-6 with TRBJ2-7; D is unresolved. The CDR3 spans 13 residues. Trimming removed 4 bases at V and 2 bases at J, with 9 bases between. Germline V gene sequence: CDR1 SGHVS, CDR2 FNYEAQ. CDR3 in DNA: TGTGCCAGCAGCTCGGACCAGGCCTACGAGCAGTACTTC. Amino acid sequence: CASSSDQAYEQYF.

V and J are TRBV9 and TRBJ2-1, with TRBD1 as a possible D gene (6 bases). This CDR3 comprises 16 residues. The V gene's germline CDR1 is SGDLS and CDR2 YYNGEE. Trimming pared 3 bases from V and 4 bases from J, leaving 17 bases between. CDR3 in DNA: TGTGCCAGCAGCGAGACAGGTGCACACAATTACAATGAGCAGTTCTTC. Amino acid sequence: CASSETGAHNYNEQFF.

This chain links TRBV28 with TRBJ2-1; D not certain. Per the germline V gene, CDR1 is MDHEN and CDR2 is SYDVKM. This CDR3 comprises 13 residues. The V gene lost 2 bases and the J gene lost 6 bases, with 8 bases spanning the gap. The CDR3 DNA sequence: TGTGCCAGCAGTTTAGGGCAGACCAATGAGCAGTTCTTC. Translated: CASSLGQTNEQFF.

In this sample, this clone turned up once. V usage is TRBV5-6 and J usage is TRBJ1-3, with TRBD1 as a possible D gene (5 bases). The ends were cut back, 4 bases at V and 0 bases at J, with 14 bases in the middle. This CDR3 comprises 16 residues. The germline V gene has CDR1 SGHDT and CDR2 YYEEEE. The CDR3 DNA follows: TGTGCCAGCAGCCCAACCCCGGGGGGCTCTGGAAACACCATATATTTT. Its protein is CASSPTPGGSGNTIYF.

This chain uses TRBV4-1 with TRBJ1-4, with TRBD1 matching over 7 bases. Looked up from germline, CDR1 is MGHRA and CDR2 is YSYEKL. CDR3 length: 16 amino acids. With 4 bases clipped from V and 3 bases from J, the junction kept 8 bases outside the gene matches. Here the CDR3 reads CASSRAQGDANEKLFF. DNA for the CDR3: TGCGCCAGCAGCCGTGCCCAGGGGGATGCTAATGAAAAACTGTTTTTT.